This TCR beta chain was identified in a study of T cells in Graves' hyperthyroidism and ophthalmopathy. The study, taken as a whole, reports: Separation of ophthalmopathy from stable hyperthyroidism was achieved by a 13 V-J model. Most clonotypes expanded in thyroid above 0.001 were likewise present in blood.

Amplification of TCR beta CDR3 regions was performed using RNA transcripts as template. An initial round of RT-PCR targeting the TCR CDR3 relied on the HTBI primer set. TCRdb redid the calling of the multiplex PCR reads with MiXCR, one entry per CDR3 protein. Found here are hundreds of thousands of distinct CDR3 sequences, about 16% of them singletons; the top ten hold 3.8%. In regard to this clonotype: Its antigen remains unidentified.

CDR1 is SGDLS, CDR2 YYNGEE, per germline. V was shortened by 0 bases and J by 9 bases, with 13 bases between the two germline ends. This CDR3 contains 13 residues. Participants, patients aged 18 to 65, had newly diagnosed hyperthyroidism with a duration under 2 months. Clinical symptoms, serum thyroxine, TRAb, thyroid ultrasound and orbital computed tomography established diagnosis. Sequencing was done on a sample of blood. This TCR was recovered from a woman between 25 and 40 years old with Graves' hyperthyroidism. The rearrangement links TRBV9 to TRBJ2-7; a possible D gene is TRBD1 (5 bases). CDR3 in DNA: TGTGCCAGCAGCGTAGGTGCAGGGAATCGGCAGTACTTC. Amino acid sequence: CASSVGAGNRQYF.